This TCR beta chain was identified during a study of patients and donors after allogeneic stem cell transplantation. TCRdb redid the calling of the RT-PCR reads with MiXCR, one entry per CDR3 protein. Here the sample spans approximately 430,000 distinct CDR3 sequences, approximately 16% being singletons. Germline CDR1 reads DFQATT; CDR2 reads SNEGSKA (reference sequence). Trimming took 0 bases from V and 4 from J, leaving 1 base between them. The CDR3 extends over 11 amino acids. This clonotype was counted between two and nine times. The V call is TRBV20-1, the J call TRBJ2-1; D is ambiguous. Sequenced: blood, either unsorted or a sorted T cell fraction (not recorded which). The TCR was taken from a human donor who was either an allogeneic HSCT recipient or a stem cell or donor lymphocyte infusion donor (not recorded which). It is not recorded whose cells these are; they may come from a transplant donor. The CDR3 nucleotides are TGCAGTGCTAGAGAGTACAATGAGCAGTTCTTC. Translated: CSAREYNEQFF.